This is a list of T cell receptor beta chains from one sample in a study of T-cell reconstitution after alpha-beta-depleted transplantation in children. TCRdb reprocessed the PCR reads with MiXCR, giving one entry per CDR3 protein. The sample yields around 490,000 distinct CDR3 sequences, 10% to 12% seen once. Here the sequenced sample was PBMCs, mostly from graft donor cells, taken 180 days after TCRalphabeta/CD19-depleted stem cell transplant. The receptors come from a female patient aged 2-15 years who had a stem cell transplant for aplastic anemia, so the T cells may come from the graft donor. CDR3s include the opening cysteine and the closing phenylalanine or tryptophan. Fields, in order: CDR3 length, V gene, D gene, J gene, clone size, CDR3 protein, CDR3 DNA. The D gene is left open where the match is weak. Clone size is stated in some rows and not others, as once, few, many or a class when expanded.

length: 17
V: TRBV21-1
D: .
J: TRBJ2-5
size: many
CDR3: CASSSAVLAGYQETQYF
DNA: TGTGCCAGCAGCAGTGCGGTCCTAGCGGGGTACCAAGAGACCCAGTACTTC

length: 16
V: TRBV19
D: TRBD2
J: TRBJ2-1
size: .
CDR3: CASTELAGGLNNEQFF
DNA: TGTGCCAGTACCGAACTAGCGGGAGGGCTTAACAATGAGCAGTTCTTC

length: 15
V: TRBV5-6
D: .
J: TRBJ1-6
size: few
CDR3: CASSLVGQSNSPLHF
DNA: TGTGCCAGCAGCTTGGTTGGACAGAGTAATTCACCCCTCCACTTT

length: 14
V: TRBV29-1
D: .
J: TRBJ1-1
size: .
CDR3: CSVRTEDLNTEAFF
DNA: TGCAGCGTTCGGACAGAGGATTTGAACACTGAAGCTTTCTTT

length: 14
V: TRBV29-1
D: .
J: TRBJ1-4
size: few
CDR3: CSVKGDTTNEKLFF
DNA: TGCAGCGTTAAAGGGGATACAACTAATGAAAAACTGTTTTTT

length: 13
V: TRBV20-1
D: .
J: TRBJ2-5
size: few
CDR3: CSAREGLSGTQYF
DNA: TGCAGTGCTAGAGAGGGGCTGTCTGGGACCCAGTACTTC

length: 17
V: TRBV7-9
D: TRBD2
J: TRBJ2-1
size: .
CDR3: CASSLAGRERSYNEQFF
DNA: TGTGCCAGCAGCTTAGCGGGGAGGGAGAGGTCCTACAATGAGCAGTTCTTC

length: 16
V: TRBV7-2
D: TRBD2
J: TRBJ2-7
size: few
CDR3: CASSLRIGGGVYEQYF
DNA: TGTGCCAGCAGCTTACGAATCGGGGGAGGGGTATACGAGCAGTACTTC

length: 12
V: TRBV12-3/TRBV12-4
D: .
J: TRBJ2-5
size: few
CDR3: CASSYAKETQYF
DNA: TGTGCCAGCAGTTATGCGAAGGAGACCCAGTACTTC

length: 15
V: TRBV6-2/TRBV6-3
D: .
J: TRBJ2-7
size: few
CDR3: CASSYSISTGYEQYF
DNA: TGTGCCAGCAGTTACTCCATTTCGACTGGCTACGAGCAGTACTTC

length: 14
V: TRBV20-1
D: .
J: TRBJ1-1
size: many
CDR3: CSAPEGPMNTEAFF
DNA: TGCAGTGCTCCCGAAGGACCCATGAACACTGAAGCTTTCTTT

length: 15
V: TRBV7-9
D: TRBD1
J: TRBJ2-1
size: .
CDR3: CASSLLGTGGVEQFF
DNA: TGTGCCAGCAGCTTACTAGGGACAGGGGGCGTTGAGCAGTTCTTC

length: 14
V: TRBV29-1
D: .
J: TRBJ1-1
size: .
CDR3: CSVTLSNLNTEAFF
DNA: TGCAGCGTTACCTTGTCGAACCTGAACACTGAAGCTTTCTTT

length: 12
V: TRBV29-1
D: .
J: TRBJ2-7
size: many
CDR3: CSVRTATYEQYF
DNA: TGCAGCGTCAGGACAGCAACCTACGAGCAGTACTTC

length: 14
V: TRBV9
D: .
J: TRBJ2-7
size: few
CDR3: CASSVEGQSYEQYF
DNA: TGTGCCAGCAGCGTAGAGGGGCAGTCCTACGAGCAGTACTTC

length: 16
V: TRBV15
D: .
J: TRBJ2-5
size: .
CDR3: CATSRGSPGASETQYF
DNA: TGTGCCACCAGCAGGGGGTCGCCAGGGGCCTCAGAGACCCAGTACTTC

length: 16
V: TRBV20-1
D: .
J: TRBJ2-3
size: .
CDR3: CSATPRGQGPSDTQYF
DNA: TGCAGTGCTACCCCCCGCGGGCAGGGCCCCTCAGATACGCAGTATTTT

length: 19
V: TRBV9
D: TRBD1
J: TRBJ1-3
size: few
CDR3: CASSVRDRGFWIPGNTIYF
DNA: TGTGCCAGCAGCGTCCGGGACAGGGGGTTTTGGATACCTGGAAACACCATATATTTT

length: 14
V: TRBV7-8
D: .
J: TRBJ1-1
size: .
CDR3: CASSSDGGAGGAFF
DNA: TGTGCCAGCAGCTCTGACGGGGGCGCGGGAGGAGCTTTCTTT

length: 13
V: TRBV10-3
D: TRBD1
J: TRBJ1-2
size: many
CDR3: CAIMGQGADGYTF
DNA: TGTGCCATCATGGGGCAGGGGGCGGATGGCTACACCTTC

length: 14
V: TRBV28
D: .
J: TRBJ2-5
size: many
CDR3: CASSLASRKGDQYF
DNA: TGTGCCAGCAGTTTGGCTAGCCGCAAAGGGGACCAGTACTTC

length: 15
V: TRBV5-1
D: TRBD2
J: TRBJ2-2
size: few
CDR3: CASLPGLVGTGELFF
DNA: TGCGCCAGCCTACCGGGACTAGTCGGCACCGGGGAGCTGTTTTTT

length: 15
V: TRBV12-1
D: .
J: TRBJ2-7
size: .
CDR3: CASSFVTGQNYEQYF
DNA: TGTGCCAGCAGCTTTGTCACCGGACAGAACTACGAGCAGTACTTC

length: 14
V: TRBV28
D: TRBD1
J: TRBJ1-3
size: few
CDR3: CASSYRGYGNTIYF
DNA: TGTGCCAGCAGTTACAGGGGGTATGGAAACACCATATATTTT

length: 16
V: TRBV9
D: TRBD2
J: TRBJ2-3
size: few
CDR3: CASSLRGEGRADTQYF
DNA: TGTGCCAGCAGTCTCCGTGGGGAGGGCCGCGCAGATACGCAGTATTTT

length: 12
V: TRBV20-1
D: TRBD1
J: TRBJ2-7
size: many
CDR3: CSADRGGYEQYF
DNA: TGCAGTGCCGACAGGGGTGGGTACGAGCAGTACTTC

length: 13
V: TRBV12-3/TRBV12-4
D: TRBD2
J: TRBJ2-5
size: many
CDR3: CATSGRTIETQYF
DNA: TGTGCCACGAGCGGGAGGACGATAGAGACCCAGTACTTC

length: 13
V: TRBV27
D: .
J: TRBJ2-2
size: .
CDR3: CASSGLNTGELFF
DNA: TGTGCCAGCTCCGGACTGAACACCGGGGAGCTGTTTTTT

length: 15
V: TRBV6-2/TRBV6-3
D: .
J: TRBJ2-1
size: few
CDR3: CASPPQLKSYNEQFF
DNA: TGTGCCAGCCCGCCGCAGCTAAAGTCCTACAATGAGCAGTTCTTC

length: 14
V: TRBV13
D: .
J: TRBJ1-1
size: .
CDR3: CASSNSGMNTEAFF
DNA: TGTGCCAGCAGCAACAGCGGGATGAACACTGAAGCTTTCTTT

length: 15
V: TRBV6-2/TRBV6-3
D: .
J: TRBJ2-7
size: .
CDR3: CASRRAGTLYYEQYF
DNA: TGTGCCAGCAGGAGAGCCGGGACGCTATACTACGAGCAGTACTTC

length: 15
V: TRBV20-1
D: TRBD1
J: TRBJ2-7
size: .
CDR3: CSARDATGQQHEQYF
DNA: TGCAGTGCTAGAGATGCAACGGGACAGCAACACGAGCAGTACTTC

length: 16
V: TRBV27
D: .
J: TRBJ2-5
size: few
CDR3: CASSLSAGIFQETQYF
DNA: TGTGCCAGCAGTTTGTCGGCAGGGATTTTTCAAGAGACCCAGTACTTC

length: 17
V: TRBV5-1
D: TRBD1
J: TRBJ1-4
size: few
CDR3: CASSEKVAGQGGEKLFF
DNA: TGCGCCAGCAGTGAAAAGGTGGCCGGACAGGGTGGCGAAAAACTGTTTTTT

length: 13
V: TRBV11-3
D: .
J: TRBJ2-3
size: .
CDR3: CASSPMGADTQYF
DNA: TGTGCCAGCAGCCCGATGGGTGCAGATACGCAGTATTTT

length: 18
V: TRBV11-2
D: .
J: TRBJ2-5
size: .
CDR3: CASSLTVPPRGEQETQYF
DNA: TGTGCCAGCAGCTTAACCGTTCCACCCAGGGGTGAACAAGAGACCCAGTACTTC

length: 13
V: TRBV29-1
D: .
J: TRBJ2-3
size: .
CDR3: CSVAQGGADTQYF
DNA: TGCAGCGTCGCCCAAGGGGGAGCAGATACGCAGTATTTT

length: 15
V: TRBV5-1
D: TRBD2
J: TRBJ2-5
size: .
CDR3: CASSPGSGNEETQYF
DNA: TGCGCCAGCAGCCCGGGGAGCGGGAACGAAGAGACCCAGTACTTC

length: 14
V: TRBV7-2
D: .
J: TRBJ1-1
size: many
CDR3: CASSLASGVTEAFF
DNA: TGTGCCAGCAGCTTAGCGTCCGGGGTGACTGAAGCTTTCTTT

length: 15
V: TRBV15
D: .
J: TRBJ2-1
size: many
CDR3: CATSRDSTGRYEQFF
DNA: TGTGCCACCAGCAGAGACTCGACAGGGAGGTATGAGCAGTTCTTC

length: 15
V: TRBV12-3/TRBV12-4
D: TRBD1
J: TRBJ1-5
size: many
CDR3: CASSFYGQGNQPQHF
DNA: TGTGCCAGCAGTTTTTACGGACAGGGAAATCAGCCCCAGCATTTT

length: 13
V: TRBV27
D: .
J: TRBJ2-5
size: few
CDR3: CASSLLGAETQYF
DNA: TGTGCCAGCAGTTTACTGGGGGCAGAGACCCAGTACTTC

length: 13
V: TRBV7-2
D: .
J: TRBJ1-4
size: once
CDR3: CASSFTGFEKLFF
DNA: TGTGCCAGCAGCTTTACAGGGTTCGAAAAACTGTTTTTT

length: 20
V: TRBV18
D: TRBD1
J: TRBJ1-3
size: few
CDR3: CASSPIPGQESLYSGNTIYF
DNA: TGTGCCAGCTCTCCGATCCCGGGACAGGAAAGCTTGTACTCTGGAAACACCATATATTTT

length: 16
V: TRBV3-1
D: .
J: TRBJ2-3
size: .
CDR3: CASSDVDSAETDTQYF
DNA: TGTGCCAGCAGCGACGTGGACTCCGCCGAGACAGATACGCAGTATTTT

length: 12
V: TRBV7-9
D: .
J: TRBJ1-6
size: .
CDR3: CASSLAPGPLHF
DNA: TGTGCCAGCAGCTTAGCCCCCGGACCCCTCCACTTT

length: 17
V: TRBV9
D: .
J: TRBJ2-7
size: .
CDR3: CASSVGVAGEGGTEQYF
DNA: TGTGCCAGCAGCGTAGGGGTCGCGGGAGAGGGGGGTACGGAGCAGTACTTC

length: 19
V: TRBV20-1
D: TRBD2
J: TRBJ2-4
size: .
CDR3: CSARGRRDSSAIAKNIQYF
DNA: TGCAGTGCTCGCGGGAGACGGGACTCGAGTGCCATAGCCAAAAACATTCAGTACTTC

length: 14
V: TRBV20-1
D: TRBD1
J: TRBJ1-6
size: few
CDR3: CSAGQGADNSPLHF
DNA: TGCAGTGCTGGACAGGGGGCTGATAATTCACCCCTCCACTTT

length: 12
V: TRBV9
D: .
J: TRBJ2-1
size: few
CDR3: CASSAAPNEQFF
DNA: TGTGCCAGCAGCGCGGCCCCCAATGAGCAGTTCTTC

length: 15
V: TRBV9
D: TRBD1
J: TRBJ2-1
size: few
CDR3: CASSGGQGGYNEQFF
DNA: TGTGCCAGCAGCGGAGGACAGGGGGGATACAATGAGCAGTTCTTC

length: 15
V: TRBV6-2/TRBV6-3
D: .
J: TRBJ2-5
size: .
CDR3: CASSQTRPLQETQYF
DNA: TGTGCCAGCAGCCAGACGCGACCGCTACAAGAGACCCAGTACTTC

length: 14
V: TRBV6-5
D: TRBD2
J: TRBJ2-1
size: few
CDR3: CATTASGTYNEQFF
DNA: TGTGCCACTACGGCTAGCGGAACCTACAATGAGCAGTTCTTC

length: 15
V: TRBV6-2/TRBV6-3
D: TRBD2
J: TRBJ2-7
size: few
CDR3: CASSRLADFSYEQYF
DNA: TGTGCCAGCAGTCGACTAGCGGATTTCTCCTACGAGCAGTACTTC

length: 18
V: TRBV6-5
D: .
J: TRBJ2-1
size: few
CDR3: CASSSGGYLWSSYNEQFF
DNA: TGTGCCAGCAGTTCGGGGGGCTACCTGTGGTCCTCCTACAATGAGCAGTTCTTC

length: 15
V: TRBV4-1
D: TRBD2
J: TRBJ2-1
size: .
CDR3: CASSQGLAGGYDQFF
DNA: TGCGCCAGCAGCCAAGGGCTAGCGGGAGGATATGACCAGTTCTTC

length: 15
V: TRBV5-1
D: .
J: TRBJ2-1
size: .
CDR3: CASSLQGLFNNEQFF
DNA: TGCGCCAGCAGCTTACAAGGCCTTTTCAACAATGAGCAGTTCTTC

length: 15
V: TRBV2
D: TRBD1
J: TRBJ2-1
size: few
CDR3: CASTIWDSSYNEQFF
DNA: TGTGCCAGCACCATTTGGGACAGCTCCTACAATGAGCAGTTCTTC

length: 11
V: TRBV4-3
D: .
J: TRBJ2-3
size: .
CDR3: CASSSARTQYF
DNA: TGCGCCAGCAGCTCTGCACGTACGCAGTATTTT